These T cell receptor beta chains were read from a single sample in a study of technical replicates of blood from several donors. TCRdb's copy holds only in-frame clones and misses some; the assay was immunoSEQ multiplex PCR. The sample lists tens of thousands of clones; approximately 90% were seen once. Input material: PBMCs. The receptors derive from a human donor in good health. Some clones in this sample may be carry-over from other donors' samples. The CDR3 runs from the conserved cysteine through the conserved F or W. A D gene is named only where the DNA matches it firmly. A clone size is listed for some rows: how often the clone was seen (once, few, many), or a class if it is expanded.

J gene | V gene | clone size | D gene | CDR3 protein | CDR3 DNA
TRBJ2-7 | TRBV18 | once | - | CASSPYRQVSYEQYF | TGTGCCAGCTCACCCTATCGACAGGTCTCCTACGAGCAGTACTTC
TRBJ1-2 | TRBV7-2 | once | - | CASSLSNRVEVWNTF | TGTGCCAGCAGCTTATCGAACAGGGTCGAGGTGTGGAACACCTTC
TRBJ1-1 | TRBV9 | - | TRBD1 | CASSVTGVEGTEAFF | TGTGCCAGCAGCGTAACAGGGGTTGAGGGTACTGAAGCTTTCTTT
TRBJ1-6 | TRBV19 | - | TRBD1 | CASSRDSNNSPLHF | TGTGCCAGTAGTCGGGACAGTAATAATTCACCCCTCCACTTT
TRBJ2-3 | TRBV5-1 | - | TRBD2 | CASSAAGTRGSSSTDTQYF | TGCGCCAGCAGCGCCGCCGGGACTAGGGGGTCCTCTAGCACAGATACGCAGTATTTT
TRBJ2-1 | TRBV4-2 | - | TRBD2 | CASSPSPTGGPSEQFF | TGTGCCAGCAGCCCCTCTCCAACGGGGGGGCCTTCAGAGCAGTTCTTC
TRBJ1-3 | TRBV9 | once | TRBD1 | CASRTGPSGNTIYF | TGTGCCAGCAGGACAGGGCCCTCTGGAAACACCATATATTTT
TRBJ2-3 | TRBV9 | - | - | CASSVVSADTQYF | TGTGCCAGCAGCGTAGTCTCAGCAGATACGCAGTATTTT
TRBJ2-7 | TRBV27 | - | TRBD1 | CASSPRTGGRGYEQYF | TGTGCCAGCAGCCCACGGACAGGGGGACGAGGCTACGAGCAGTACTTC
TRBJ1-5 | TRBV2 | - | - | CASNQGNQPQHF | TGTGCCAGTAACCAGGGGAATCAGCCCCAGCATTTT
TRBJ2-1 | TRBV7-6 | - | - | CASRNLADEQFF | TGTGCCAGCAGGAATTTAGCGGATGAGCAGTTCTTC
TRBJ1-2 | TRBV30 | - | TRBD1 | CAWSVGTANYGYTF | TGTGCCTGGAGTGTGGGGACAGCTAACTATGGCTACACCTTC
TRBJ1-1 | TRBV7-9 | few | TRBD1 | CASSPHGQGAAEAFF | TGTGCCAGCAGCCCACATGGACAGGGGGCGGCTGAAGCTTTCTTT
TRBJ2-1 | TRBV5-1 | - | - | CASSLYGGSYNEQFF | TGCGCCAGCAGCTTGTACGGGGGCTCCTACAATGAGCAGTTCTTC
TRBJ2-7 | TRBV21-1 | - | - | CASRTTSLSSYEQYF | TGTGCCAGCAGAACGACTAGCCTAAGCTCCTACGAGCAGTACTTC
TRBJ2-3 | TRBV5-1 | - | - | CASSLLGVRTDTQYF | TGCGCCAGCAGCTTGCTCGGGGTGCGCACAGATACGCAGTATTTT
TRBJ2-3 | TRBV7-6 | once | - | CASSPNERSVSTDTQYF | TGTGCCAGCAGCCCAAATGAGCGTAGCGTGTCCACAGATACGCAGTATTTT
TRBJ1-4 | TRBV2 | once | TRBD1 | CASRLDREGGGNEKLFF | TGTGCCAGCCGACTGGACAGGGAGGGAGGAGGTAATGAAAAACTGTTTTTT
TRBJ2-7 | TRBV18 | - | TRBD1 | CASSPPYQGALEQYF | TGTGCCAGCTCACCACCCTATCAGGGGGCGCTCGAGCAGTACTTC
TRBJ2-1 | TRBV15 | - | - | CATSRERGLAYNEQFF | TGTGCCACCAGCAGAGAAAGGGGTCTGGCCTACAATGAGCAGTTCTTC
TRBJ2-3 | TRBV5-3 | medium-sized | - | CARSTDGGPGDTQYF | TGTGCCAGAAGCACAGACGGGGGGCCCGGAGATACGCAGTATTTT
TRBJ2-7 | TRBV6-5 | - | - | CASSLTGSSYEQYF | TGTGCCAGCAGCCTTACAGGGAGCTCCTACGAGCAGTACTTC
TRBJ2-7 | TRBV7-8 | once | - | CASSFGTTYEQYF | TGTGCCAGCAGCTTCGGGACAACTTACGAGCAGTACTTC
TRBJ1-5 | TRBV27 | - | TRBD1 | CASSLLGTGGNQPQHF | TGTGCCAGCAGTTTATTAGGGACAGGGGGCAATCAGCCCCAGCATTTT
TRBJ2-7 | TRBV7-7 | - | - | CASNLVPVPPGGRSYEQYF | TGTGCCAGCAACCTAGTCCCAGTCCCTCCGGGGGGCCGCTCCTACGAGCAGTACTTC
TRBJ2-5 | TRBV5-4 | - | TRBD2 | CASSLGFGLAGAETQYF | TGTGCCAGCAGCTTGGGCTTCGGGCTAGCGGGGGCAGAGACCCAGTACTTC
TRBJ1-6 | TRBV6-1 | - | - | CASKGGMNSPLHF | TGTGCCAGTAAAGGGGGTATGAATTCACCCCTCCACTTT
TRBJ2-1 | TRBV21-1 | - | - | CASSGMRDRGQNEQFF | TGTGCCAGCAGCGGAATGCGGGACAGGGGACAAAATGAGCAGTTCTTC
TRBJ1-5 | TRBV7-9 | - | TRBD1 | CASSPGTGGNQPQHF | TGTGCCAGCAGCCCTGGGACAGGGGGCAATCAGCCCCAGCATTTT
TRBJ2-5 | TRBV7-2 | - | - | CASSRHNQETQYF | TGTGCCAGCAGCCGACACAACCAAGAGACCCAGTACTTC
TRBJ2-2 | TRBV7-3 | - | - | CASSLQGALGFTGELFF | TGTGCCAGCAGCTTACAGGGTGCCCTTGGGTTCACCGGGGAGCTGTTTTTT
TRBJ2-3 | TRBV9 | - | - | CASSVALRLAGTDTQYF | TGTGCCAGCAGCGTAGCCCTTCGGCTAGCAGGCACAGATACGCAGTATTTT
TRBJ1-1 | TRBV29-1 | - | - | CSIRLNTEAFF | TGCAGCATCCGTCTGAACACTGAAGCTTTCTTT
TRBJ2-7 | TRBV28 | - | TRBD2 | CASSSGSSYEQYF | TGTGCCAGCAGTAGCGGGAGCTCCTACGAGCAGTACTTC
TRBJ2-7 | TRBV6-5 | - | - | CASSRGTNDFYEQYF | TGTGCCAGCAGTAGGGGGACTAATGATTTCTACGAGCAGTACTTC
TRBJ1-2 | TRBV7-6 | - | - | CASSSDIGHGYTF | TGTGCCAGCAGCTCGGACATAGGGCACGGCTACACCTTC
TRBJ2-6 | TRBV5-1 | - | TRBD1 | CASSNRDRGRGANVLTF | TGCGCCAGCAGCAACCGGGACAGGGGGCGTGGGGCCAACGTCCTGACTTTC
TRBJ2-7 | TRBV5-4 | - | TRBD2 | CASSRTSEPREQYF | TGTGCCAGCAGCAGGACTAGCGAGCCACGAGAGCAGTACTTC
TRBJ2-7 | TRBV15 | - | - | CATSNNRYEQYF | TGTGCCACCAGCAACAACCGCTACGAGCAGTACTTC
TRBJ1-5 | TRBV9 | - | - | CASSAHTDNQPQHF | TGTGCCAGCAGCGCCCATACAGACAATCAGCCCCAGCATTTT
TRBJ2-7 | TRBV11-1 | - | - | CASSLTFSSTGIAYEQYF | TGTGCCAGCAGCTTAACCTTTTCCTCGACGGGGATTGCCTACGAGCAGTACTTC
TRBJ2-7 | TRBV7-3 | few | - | CASSSGGLHYEQYF | TGTGCCAGCAGCAGCGGAGGACTACACTACGAGCAGTACTTC
TRBJ1-1 | TRBV10-1 | - | TRBD1 | CASSPRDRGWGTEAFF | TGCGCCAGCAGCCCCCGGGACAGGGGATGGGGAACTGAAGCTTTCTTT
TRBJ2-3 | TRBV6-1 | - | TRBD1 | CASTKDRGGPDTQYF | TGTGCCAGCACCAAGGACAGGGGAGGGCCAGATACGCAGTATTTT
TRBJ1-1 | TRBV7-9 | - | - | CASSLSASAEAFF | TGTGCCAGCAGCTTATCAGCGTCGGCTGAAGCTTTCTTT